Shown below are 30 T cell receptor beta chains from a single sample sequenced in a study of vaccination and CD4 T cells after COVID-19. The Oncomine TCR Beta short-read assay generated sequence data from the DNA of cultured CD4+ T cells. TCRdb recomputed calls from the PCR reads with MiXCR, one row per CDR3 protein. The table lists roughly 17,000 distinct CDR3 sequences, just under 55% of them singletons. The treatment here: approximately 9-day PBMC culture with coronavirus spike peptide pools or control peptides (ViraFEST assay). Antigen specificity for these receptors is unknown. Material for sequencing was CD4+ T cells from blood, cultured in vitro. All receptors derive from a human donor who had recovered from COVID-19.

The CDR3, as DNA: TGTGCCAGTAGTATAGGGTCGGTGGATAATTCACCCCTCCACTTT. Translating gives CASSIGSVDNSPLHF. The V call is TRBV19, the J call TRBJ1-6; D gene unclear. Germline CDR1 reads LNHDA; CDR2 reads SQIVND (reference sequence). The CDR3 length is 15 residues. V lost 1 base and J lost 5, with 9 bases in between.

This clonotype was counted between two and nine times. This sequence joins TRBV6-1 and TRBJ1-6, with D unresolved. The CDR3 runs 16 residues. Trimming took 6 bases from V and 8 from J, leaving 20 bases between them. Germline V gene sequence: CDR1 MNHNS, CDR2 SASEGT. This CDR3 reads CASSLSMGGKDSPLHF. The CDR3, as DNA: TGTGCCAGCAGCCTATCGATGGGAGGGAAGGATTCACCCCTCCACTTT.

This clonotype was picked up a small number of times. The CDR3 DNA follows: TGTGCCACCAGCAGAGAAGAGGGGCTGGGAACTAATGAAAAACTGTTTTTT. Translating it yields CATSREEGLGTNEKLFF. V is TRBV15 and J is TRBJ1-4; a weak D match, TRBD1 (5 bases). This CDR3 has 17 amino acids. V shed 0 bases and J shed 1 base, with 12 bases lying between them. Looked up from germline, CDR1 is LNHNV and CDR2 is YYDKDF (reference sequence). Full variable domain (remainder filled in from reference TRBV15 and TRBJ1-4): DAMVIQNPRYQVTQFGKPVTLSCSQTLNHNVMYWYQQKSSQAPKLLFHYYDKDFNNEADTPDNFQSRRPNTSFCFLDIRSPGLGDTAMYLCATSREEGLGTNEKLFFGSGTQLSVL.

This clonotype was seen more than once but under ten times. V usage is TRBV18 and J usage is TRBJ1-2; 7 positions match TRBD1. Germline V lookup: CDR1 KGHSH, CDR2 LQKENI. After removal of 4 bases from V and 7 bases from J, the junction contained 3 bases not matched to a gene. CDR3 length: 12 amino acids. The CDR3 loop reads CASSRQGGGYTF. The CDR3 nucleotides read TGTGCCAGCTCACGACAGGGTGGTGGCTACACCTTC.

In this sample, this clonotype turned up once. The chain employs TRBV6-5 and TRBJ1-1; no definite D call. V shed 2 bases and J shed 1 base, with 14 bases lying between them. Germline V gene sequence: CDR1 MNHEY, CDR2 SVGAGI. This CDR3 spans 16 amino acids. CDR3 sequence (DNA): TGTGCCAGCAGTTACCCCCTGACCTTCGGGAACACTGAAGCTTTCTTT. Its protein product is CASSYPLTFGNTEAFF.

The V and J genes are TRBV30 and TRBJ1-2; D is undetermined. This CDR3 is 11 amino acids long. V shed 2 bases and J shed 4 bases, with 5 bases lying between them. CDR1 and CDR2 from the germline V gene are GTSNPN and SVGIG (reference sequence). The DNA of the CDR3 is TGTGCCTGGAGTACCTCCTATGGCTACACCTTC. This encodes CAWSTSYGYTF.

The chain is built from TRBV7-9 and TRBJ1-1; TRBD1 aligns across 7 bases. Germline V lookup: CDR1 SEHNR, CDR2 FQNEAQ (reference sequence). This CDR3 comprises 12 residues. The trim removed 1 base at V and 10 bases at J, leaving 3 bases unmatched. CDR3 sequence (DNA): TGTGCCAGCAGCTTAGACAGGGGCCCAGCTTTCTTT. Residues: CASSLDRGPAFF.

The table lists this clonotype with a few counts. This chain joins TRBV12-3 or TRBV12-4 and TRBJ1-5; D perhaps matches TRBD1 (5 bases). The CDR3 totals 14 residues. The germline V and J ends were trimmed by 1 base and 2 bases, with 6 bases remaining between them. The CDR3 bases are TGTGCCAGCAGTTTAGGGGACGGCAATCAGCCCCAGCATTTT. Encoded protein: CASSLGDGNQPQHF.

The CDR3 sequence is CASSYLSGYEQYF. The CDR3 coding sequence is TGTGCCAGCAGTTACCTATCGGGATACGAGCAGTACTTC. The chain is built from TRBV6-5 and TRBJ2-7; TRBD2 might be the D (5 bases). CDR3 length equals 13 residues. Germline CDR1 and CDR2: MNHEY and SVGAGI. Trimming removed 2 bases from V and 4 bases from J, with 9 bases in between.

J is TRBJ2-5 and V is TRBV5-1, with a possible D match to TRBD1 (5 bases). V dropped 2 bases and J dropped 1 base, with 9 bases sitting between them. The CDR3 contains 14 residues. Germline lookup yields CDR1 SGHRS and CDR2 YFSETQ. CDR3 DNA: TGCGCCAGCAGCTTAGGCCAGGGCCAAGAGACCCAGTACTTC. Residues: CASSLGQGQETQYF.

The chain has TRBV4-1 and TRBJ2-3; D remains unclear. Germline values: CDR1 MGHRA, CDR2 YSYEKL. The V end lost 1 base, the J end lost 2 bases, and 13 bases lay between the germline ends. This CDR3 has 16 residues. The chain's CDR3 is CASSQGGMALTDTQYF. The CDR3 nucleotides are TGCGCCAGCAGCCAAGGCGGTATGGCCCTCACAGATACGCAGTATTTT.

The chain uses TRBV18 and TRBJ1-2; the D gene is possibly TRBD1 (5 bases). The CDR3 length is 14 residues. V dropped 1 base and J dropped 2 bases, with 8 bases sitting between them. Per germline, CDR1 KGHSH and CDR2 LQKENI. The CDR3 bases are TGTGCCAGCTCACCACGGGACCGCAACTATGGCTACACCTTC. Encoded protein: CASSPRDRNYGYTF. The full variable domain, with the rest looked up from reference TRBV18 and TRBJ1-2, is NAGVMQNPRHLVRRRGQEARLRCSPMKGHSHVYWYRQLPEEGLKFMVYLQKENIIDESGMPKERFSAEFPKEGPSILRIQQVVRGDSAAYFCASSPRDRNYGYTFGSGTRLTVV.

The chain joins TRBV5-1 to TRBJ2-7; TRBD1 matches at 7 bases. The V segment lost 2 bases and the J segment 2 bases; nucleotides outside the gene matches: 4. The CDR3 consists of 14 residues. Germline V lookup: CDR1 SGHRS, CDR2 YFSETQ. The CDR3 region has the DNA TGCGCCAGCAGCTTAGGGACAGCTCCCTACGAGCAGTACTTC. Its protein product is CASSLGTAPYEQYF. The whole variable domain, remainder taken from reference TRBV5-1 and TRBJ2-7, is KAGVTQTPRYLIKTRGQQVTLSCSPISGHRSVSWYQQTPGQGLQFLFEYFSETQRNKGNFPGRFSGRQFSNSRSEMNVSTLELGDSALYLCASSLGTAPYEQYFGPGTRLTVT.

This chain connects TRBV7-3 to TRBJ1-1, with D uncertain. The germline CDR1 and CDR2 sequences are SGHTA and FQGTGA. V was cut by 5 bases and J by 1 base, with 8 bases left in between. There are 13 residues in the CDR3. The CDR3 loop reads CASSRVGNTEAFF. The CDR3 bases are TGTGCCAGCAGCCGGGTGGGGAACACTGAAGCTTTCTTT. Drawing the rest from reference TRBV7-3 and TRBJ1-1, the complete variable domain is GAGVSQTPSNKVTEKGKYVELRCDPISGHTALYWYRQSLGQGPEFLIYFQGTGAADDSGLPNDRFFAVRPEGSVSTLKIQRTERGDSAVYLCASSRVGNTEAFFGQGTRLTVV.

This clonotype was counted between two and nine times. This chain's CDR3 is CASSQETQYF. CDR3 sequence (DNA): TGTGCCAGCAGTCAAGAGACCCAGTACTTC. The chain couples TRBV6-2 or TRBV6-3 to TRBJ2-5; D gene uncertain. Germline values: CDR1 MNHEY, CDR2 SVGEGT. The ends were cut back, 5 bases at V and 2 bases at J, with 0 bases in the middle. The length of the CDR3 is 10 residues.

This rearrangement joins TRBV12-3 or TRBV12-4 to TRBJ1-2, with no clear D. The V end was cut by 6 bases, the J end by 8 bases, with 22 bases between. The CDR3 is 15 residues long. CDR3 DNA sequence: TGTGCCAGCAGCCTTTCCCCGTATAACGTGGGGGGCTACACCTTC. Its translation: CASSLSPYNVGGYTF.

V gene TRBV5-1 combines with J gene TRBJ1-5; 8 positions agree with TRBD1. The CDR3 sequence is 15 residues long. Germline V CDR1 and CDR2: SGHRS, YFSETQ. Germline trimming cut 4 bases from V and 6 bases from J; bases unmatched to any gene: 9. CDR3 in DNA: TGCGCCAGCAGCGACGGACAGGGAATGGGTCAGCCCCAGCATTTT. This translates into CASSDGQGMGQPQHF.

V gene TRBV4-3 combines with J gene TRBJ1-6, with a tentative D call TRBD1 (6 bases). Deletions cut 0 bases from V and 0 bases from J, with 9 bases between. The CDR3 extends over 17 amino acids. Germline assignment: CDR1 LGHNA and CDR2 YSLEER. The DNA of the CDR3 is TGCGCCAGCAGCCAAGATCAGGACAGCTCCTATAATTCACCCCTCCACTTT. Its protein is CASSQDQDSSYNSPLHF.

The rearrangement uses TRBV19 and TRBJ2-2, with TRBD2 identical over 11 bases. The V gene end was trimmed by 7 bases and the J gene end by 4 bases; junction bases not matched to a gene: 17. Germline V lookup: CDR1 LNHDA, CDR2 SQIVND (reference sequence). The CDR3 covers 19 residues. The CDR3 loop is CASTPTGLAEALGTGELFF. The CDR3 DNA is TGTGCCAGTACCCCAACGGGACTAGCGGAAGCCCTCGGCACCGGGGAGCTGTTTTTT.

This clonotype occurred once. The gene calls are TRBV6-2 or TRBV6-3 and TRBJ2-1; 9 bases match TRBD2. With 5 bases clipped from V and 0 bases from J, the junction kept 11 bases outside the gene matches. The germline V gene has CDR1 MNHEY and CDR2 SVGEGT. The CDR3 covers 18 residues. The CDR3 sequence is CASSLSSGISSSYNEQFF. The CDR3 bases are TGTGCCAGCAGTCTATCTAGCGGGATCTCCTCCTCCTACAATGAGCAGTTCTTC.

V gene TRBV27 combines with J gene TRBJ2-3; 12 positions match TRBD2. Trimming removed 3 bases from V and 5 bases from J; junction bases left unmatched: 6. The CDR3 loop spans 16 amino acids. The germline gives CDR1 MNHEY, CDR2 SMNVEV (reference sequence). Here the CDR3 reads CASSFGLAGGGDTQYF. CDR3 sequence (DNA): TGTGCCAGCAGTTTTGGTCTAGCGGGAGGGGGAGATACGCAGTATTTT.

This clonotype has only a few counts. V usage is TRBV6-1 and J usage is TRBJ1-1, with 7 bases identical to TRBD1. The CDR3 length is 12 residues. J lost 1 base, V lost 10 bases, and 3 bases had no gene match. CDR1 is MNHNS, CDR2 SASEGT, per germline. The CDR3 spells CATSGGNTEAFF. The DNA for the CDR3 is TGTGCCACCTCAGGGGGGAACACTGAAGCTTTCTTT.

V is TRBV2 and J is TRBJ2-3; D remains unclear. The V end was cut by 4 bases, the J end by 0 bases, with 11 bases between. This CDR3 region has 15 residues. Per germline, CDR1 SNHLY and CDR2 FYNNEI. CDR3 DNA: TGTGCCAGCAGTGGTGCGCCGACTAGCACAGATACGCAGTATTTT. Residues: CASSGAPTSTDTQYF.

The rearrangement links TRBV28 to TRBJ1-2; possibly TRBD1 for D (6 bases). Germline lookup yields CDR1 MDHEN and CDR2 SYDVKM. The CDR3 is 14 residues long. Trimming removed 2 bases from V and 8 bases from J, with 15 bases in between. The CDR3 DNA follows: TGTGCCAGCAGTTTAATCTGGGGGGCTGGGGGCTACACCTTC. As protein: CASSLIWGAGGYTF.

V gene TRBV2 combines with J gene TRBJ2-5; either TRBD1 or TRBD2 may fit D (7 bases each). Germline V gives CDR1 SNHLY, CDR2 FYNNEI. The CDR3 spans 13 residues. V was clipped by 6 bases and J by 7 bases, with 15 bases between them. The CDR3 region is CASSRDREGTQYF. The CDR3 region has the DNA TGTGCCAGCAGCCGAGACAGGGAGGGGACCCAGTACTTC.

The chain recombines TRBV10-3 with TRBJ1-1, with TRBD1 as a possible D gene (5 bases). CDR1 and CDR2 (germline): ENHRY, SYGVKD. V lost 6 bases to trimming and J lost 7 bases, with 12 bases between them. The CDR3 is 12 residues long. The CDR3 region has the DNA TGTGCCATCAGCGGCAGGGAAGATGAAGCTTTCTTT. Amino acid sequence: CAISGREDEAFF.

This clonotype turned up a few times. The gene calls are TRBV1 and TRBJ2-5; the table gives TRBD2 as D, unverified against the DNA. TRBV1 is labeled a pseudogene. The CDR3 loop spans 14 amino acids. CDR3 in DNA: TGCACCAGCAACCGCGGGACTAGCAGGGAGACCCAGTACTTC. As protein: CTSNRGTSRETQYF.

The V gene is TRBV5-4, the J gene TRBJ2-7; tentative D call: TRBD2 (6 bases). CDR3 length equals 13 residues. Per germline, CDR1 SGHNT and CDR2 YYREEE (reference sequence). The V end lost 1 base, the J end lost 5 bases, and 10 bases lay between the germline ends. The CDR3 bases are TGTGCCAGCAGCTTGATTCCGGGGGACGAGCAGTACTTC. Amino acids: CASSLIPGDEQYF. The full variable domain, rest sourced from reference TRBV5-4 and TRBJ2-7, is ETGVTQSPTHLIKTRGQQVTLRCSSQSGHNTVSWYQQALGQGPQFIFQYYREEENGRGNFPPRFSGLQFPNYSSELNVNALELDDSALYLCASSLIPGDEQYFGPGTRLTVT.

V is TRBV7-2 and J is TRBJ1-2; D not resolved. CDR1 is SGHTA, CDR2 FQGNSA, per germline. The V gene lost 1 base and the J gene lost 8 bases, with 11 bases spanning the gap. The CDR3 length is 13 residues. CDR3 sequence (DNA): TGTGCCAGCAGCTTAGGAGTGTGGGAGGGCTACACCTTC. It encodes CASSLGVWEGYTF.

The chain joins TRBV6-2 or TRBV6-3 to TRBJ1-5; D is uncertain. V dropped 7 bases and J dropped 0 bases, with 10 bases sitting between them. This CDR3 has 14 residues. CDR1 is MNHEY and CDR2 is SVGEGT in the germline V gene. CDR3 region: CASTGPDSNQPQHF. CDR3 nucleotides: TGTGCCAGCACTGGACCAGATAGCAATCAGCCCCAGCATTTT.